The rows below give T cell receptor beta chains drawn from one sample of a study of T-cell reconstitution after alpha-beta-depleted transplantation in children. One entry per CDR3 protein, called by TCRdb with MiXCR from the PCR reads. The sample carries around 450,000 distinct CDR3 sequences, under 20% recorded once. Specimen: PBMCs, mostly from graft donor cells, collected 360 days after TCRalphabeta/CD19-depleted stem cell transplant. The receptors were gathered from a boy less than two years old who had a stem cell transplant for Wiskott-Aldrich syndrome, so the T cells may come from the graft donor. Each CDR3 is given with its conserved first and last residue.

j_call: TRBJ2-1
v_call: TRBV28
cdr3_aa: CATMDRFNPYNEQFF

j_call: TRBJ2-7
v_call: TRBV29-1
cdr3_aa: CSVEGLGSREQYF

j_call: TRBJ2-1
v_call: TRBV20-1
cdr3_aa: CSASQAGGPSSYNEQFF

j_call: TRBJ2-7
v_call: TRBV5-6
cdr3_aa: CASSTDRRSYEQYF

j_call: TRBJ2-6
v_call: TRBV30
cdr3_aa: CAWSLDGANVLTF

j_call: TRBJ2-4
v_call: TRBV12-3/TRBV12-4
cdr3_aa: CASSSRVSGKKLAKNIQYF

j_call: TRBJ2-2
v_call: TRBV20-1
cdr3_aa: CSASQGGTGELFF

j_call: TRBJ2-1
v_call: TRBV29-1
cdr3_aa: CSVGAGSSYNEQFF

j_call: TRBJ2-5
v_call: TRBV2
cdr3_aa: CASRDGLAGETQYF

j_call: TRBJ2-7
v_call: TRBV29-1
cdr3_aa: CSVEDNGTGLYEQYF

j_call: TRBJ1-6
v_call: TRBV4-2
cdr3_aa: CASSLSGLTDSPLHF

j_call: TRBJ2-7
v_call: TRBV7-2
cdr3_aa: CASSLVGTGVVEQYF

j_call: TRBJ1-5
v_call: TRBV5-6
cdr3_aa: CASSTWTGLGQPQHF

j_call: TRBJ2-1
v_call: TRBV5-1
cdr3_aa: CASSRTGGYNEQFF

j_call: TRBJ2-7
v_call: TRBV5-1
cdr3_aa: CASSLGQGRSSYEQYF

j_call: TRBJ2-1
v_call: TRBV24-1
cdr3_aa: CATSDPGTGKETQFF

j_call: TRBJ2-1
v_call: TRBV12-3/TRBV12-4
cdr3_aa: CASSRRRPRDEGEQFF

j_call: TRBJ2-3
v_call: TRBV12-3/TRBV12-4
cdr3_aa: CASARLAGDTQYF

j_call: TRBJ2-1
v_call: TRBV15
cdr3_aa: CATSRERGGHEQFF

j_call: TRBJ1-2
v_call: TRBV12-3/TRBV12-4
cdr3_aa: CASSLGTGRAGYTF

j_call: TRBJ2-3
v_call: TRBV12-3/TRBV12-4
cdr3_aa: CASSSSWREGEYF

j_call: TRBJ2-7
v_call: TRBV10-3
cdr3_aa: CAISELTYEQYF

j_call: TRBJ2-7
v_call: TRBV28
cdr3_aa: CASRLEGGLGSYEQYF

j_call: TRBJ2-2
v_call: TRBV7-9
cdr3_aa: CASSRGLAGDSAGELFF

j_call: TRBJ2-7
v_call: TRBV28
cdr3_aa: CASSHGTGGRYEQYF

j_call: TRBJ2-6
v_call: TRBV10-3
cdr3_aa: CAIRGSSGANVLTF

j_call: TRBJ2-1
v_call: TRBV24-1
cdr3_aa: CATSDWTGSYNEQFF

j_call: TRBJ2-1
v_call: TRBV24-1
cdr3_aa: CATSDFQGRSSYNEQFF

j_call: TRBJ2-7
v_call: TRBV20-1
cdr3_aa: CSANRDPPYEQYF

j_call: TRBJ2-2
v_call: TRBV30
cdr3_aa: CAWSTNTGELFF

j_call: TRBJ2-1
v_call: TRBV6-1
cdr3_aa: CASTNRAYNEQFF

j_call: TRBJ2-1
v_call: TRBV5-1
cdr3_aa: CASFLFPGQGNYNEQFF

j_call: TRBJ2-5
v_call: TRBV20-1
cdr3_aa: CSARTSGDRQETQYF

j_call: TRBJ2-1
v_call: TRBV29-1
cdr3_aa: CSAKGGGPSYNEQFF

j_call: TRBJ1-1
v_call: TRBV12-3/TRBV12-4
cdr3_aa: CASSLFRGPNTEAFF

j_call: TRBJ2-7
v_call: TRBV6-6
cdr3_aa: CASSYRLREQYF

j_call: TRBJ2-1
v_call: TRBV7-6
cdr3_aa: CASSPHFGDEQFF